These 25 T cell receptor beta chains originate from one sample sequenced in a study of T cells after posttransplantation cyclophosphamide. Profiling relied on immunoSEQ multiplex PCR, and the TCRdb table lists in-frame clones only, not all of them. The data hold approximately 30,000 clones, with approximately 90% observed a single time. The sample was PBMCs. The origin of the receptors is a woman aged 40 to 50 with a blood cancer, CMV-positive, and with a related stem cell donor.

The chain is built from TRBV6-1 and TRBJ2-3, with 7 bases that match TRBD2. Germline lookup yields CDR1 MNHNS and CDR2 SASEGT. The junction had 14 bases not matched to a gene; V was cut back by 3 bases and J by 2 bases. This CDR3 is built from 18 residues. The CDR3 DNA is TGTGCCAGCAGTGAGGGGTGGGGCGGGGGAGTGTACACAGATACGCAGTATTTT. Encoded protein: CASSEGWGGGVYTDTQYF.

In DNA form, the CDR3 reads TGTGCCAGCAGAAAGACAGGGGGCACTGAAGCTTTCTTT. Protein product: CASRKTGGTEAFF. The V call is TRBV7-3, the J call TRBJ1-1; 9 bases map to TRBD1. This CDR3 has 13 amino acids. Germline lookup yields CDR1 SGHTA and CDR2 FQGTGA. V was pared by 6 bases and J by 4 bases, with 3 bases of the junction left unmatched. The full variable domain, rest sourced from reference TRBV7-3 and TRBJ1-1, is GAGVSQTPSNKVTEKGKYVELRCDPISGHTALYWYRQSLGQGPEFLIYFQGTGAADDSGLPNDRFFAVRPEGSVSTLKIQRTERGDSAVYLCASRKTGGTEAFFGQGTRLTVV.

This chain's CDR3 is CASSLSIGLAGAQETQYF. CDR3 sequence (DNA): TGTGCCAGCAGCTTGTCTATCGGACTAGCGGGGGCCCAAGAGACCCAGTACTTC. V gene TRBV11-2 combines with J gene TRBJ2-5; 13 bases line up with TRBD2. Trimming removed 3 bases from V and 1 base from J; junction bases left unmatched: 8. Germline V CDR1 and CDR2: SGHAT, FQNNGV. This CDR3 is built from 18 residues.

V is TRBV4-1 and J is TRBJ1-3, with no clear D. V lost 2 bases, J lost 5 bases, and 4 bases lay in between. The germline V gene encodes CDR1 MGHRA and CDR2 YSYEKL. The CDR3 is made up of 12 amino acids. The CDR3 here is CASSQSRNTIYF. In nucleotides, the CDR3 is TGCGCCAGCAGCCAATCAAGAAACACCATATATTTT.

This clone was seen once. The CDR3 DNA reads as TGTGCCAGCAGCTTCAGCTACAGGACCGGGGAGCTGTTTTTT. Its translation is CASSFSYRTGELFF. The J gene is TRBJ2-2, the V gene TRBV5-6; the D gene is possibly TRBD1 (5 bases). Germline CDR1 is SGHDT and CDR2 is YYEEEE. Trimming pared 2 bases from V and 5 bases from J, leaving 10 bases between. This CDR3 is built from 14 residues. The full variable domain, with the rest looked up from reference TRBV5-6 and TRBJ2-2, is DAGVTQSPTHLIKTRGQQVTLRCSPKSGHDTVSWYQQALGQGPQFIFQYYEEEERQRGNFPDRFSGHQFPNYSSELNVNALLLGDSALYLCASSFSYRTGELFFGEGSRLTVL.

The chain joins TRBV18 to TRBJ1-2; no clear D. V lost 2 bases and J lost 3, with 10 bases in between. In germline, CDR1 is KGHSH, CDR2 LQKENI. CDR3 length equals 14 residues. The CDR3 loop reads CASSPVRVDYGYTF. The CDR3 nucleotides read TGTGCCAGCTCACCAGTGAGGGTTGACTATGGCTACACCTTC.

This clone was seen only a few times. The chain combines TRBV10-3 with TRBJ1-1, with 7 nucleotides matching TRBD1. Germline CDR1 ENHRY, CDR2 SYGVKD. CDR3 length: 13 residues. V shed 7 bases, J shed 1 base, and the junction held 3 bases outside the gene matches. The CDR3 sequence: CAITRDRNTEAFF. In DNA form, the CDR3 reads TGTGCCATCACCAGGGACAGGAACACTGAAGCTTTCTTT.

This rearrangement joins TRBV4-2 to TRBJ2-2; D may be TRBD2 (5 bases). The V end lost 3 bases, the J end lost 5 bases, and 13 bases lay between the germline ends. CDR1 and CDR2 from the germline V gene are LGHNA and YNFKEQ. The CDR3 has 15 amino acids. As DNA, the CDR3 is TGTGCCAGCAGCCAGGAACCCCGGGGTACCGGGGAGCTGTTTTTT. Protein sequence: CASSQEPRGTGELFF.

This rearrangement joins TRBV7-3 to TRBJ2-1; 14 bases fit TRBD2. Germline V lookup: CDR1 SGHTA, CDR2 FQGTGA. The CDR3 runs 18 residues. V was pared by 4 bases and J by 6 bases, with 11 bases of the junction left unmatched. The CDR3 nucleotides are TGTGCCAGCAGCTCCACGAGACTAGCGGGGGGGCCTGCCAATGAGCAGTTCTTC. Translating gives CASSSTRLAGGPANEQFF.

Here the CDR3 DNA reads TGCGCCAGCAGCCAAGCGGGACTGGTGGGACAGGGGGTTTCTGAAGCTTTCTTT. Residues: CASSQAGLVGQGVSEAFF. The chain uses TRBV4-1 and TRBJ1-1, with 11 bases matching TRBD1. The CDR3 has 18 amino acids. The J segment lost 6 bases and the V segment lost 1 base, leaving 13 bases of the junction unmatched. Germline lookup yields CDR1 MGHRA and CDR2 YSYEKL.

The gene calls are TRBV28 and TRBJ1-4; a weak D match, TRBD1 (5 bases). This CDR3 has 15 amino acids. The germline V and J ends were trimmed by 3 bases and 5 bases, with 13 bases remaining between them. Germline V gene sequence: CDR1 MDHEN, CDR2 SYDVKM. The CDR3 bases are TGTGCCAGCAGTTTCCCGAGGGAGGGGAATGAAAAACTGTTTTTT. It encodes CASSFPREGNEKLFF.

This chain links TRBV2 with TRBJ1-2; perhaps TRBD1 as D (5 bases). In germline, CDR1 is SNHLY, CDR2 FYNNEI. The CDR3 totals 13 residues. V was clipped by 7 bases and J by 4 bases, with 13 bases between them. The CDR3 region is CASNLDNTYGYTF. The CDR3 coding sequence is TGTGCCAGCAACTTGGACAATACCTATGGCTACACCTTC.

The CDR3 coding sequence is TGTGCCAGCTCACCACCGGCAGGGGTTGCGGAGACCCAGTACTTC. Translated, it gives CASSPPAGVAETQYF. The J gene is TRBJ2-5, the V gene TRBV18, with a weak D call TRBD1 (6 bases). The CDR3 contains 15 residues. CDR1 is KGHSH, CDR2 LQKENI, per germline. Between the trimmed V and J ends, which lost 0 bases and 5 bases, there was a span of 13 bases. Together with reference TRBV18 and TRBJ2-5, the CDR3 gives the full variable domain: NAGVMQNPRHLVRRRGQEARLRCSPMKGHSHVYWYRQLPEEGLKFMVYLQKENIIDESGMPKERFSAEFPKEGPSILRIQQVVRGDSAAYFCASSPPAGVAETQYFGPGTRLLVL.

The chain is built from TRBV2 and TRBJ1-1; the D gene is possibly TRBD1 (5 bases). The CDR3 spans 14 residues. Germline-derived CDR1 and CDR2 are SNHLY and FYNNEI. The V end was cut by 7 bases, the J end by 4 bases, with 16 bases between. The DNA of the CDR3 is TGTGCCAGCATCCTCCCCCGGGGGGTCACTGAAGCTTTCTTT. Translated, it gives CASILPRGVTEAFF.

The rearrangement joins TRBV2 to TRBJ2-1, with no clear D. Deletions cut 8 bases from V and 0 bases from J, with 20 bases between. Looked up from germline, CDR1 is SNHLY and CDR2 is FYNNEI. This CDR3 has 17 residues. The CDR3 reads CASRSFLIPNSYNEQFF. The CDR3 DNA reads as TGTGCCAGCCGCTCCTTTCTAATCCCCAACTCCTACAATGAGCAGTTCTTC.

This chain uses TRBV2 with TRBJ1-4, with 7 bases identical to TRBD1. V trimming: 3 bases; J trimming: 5 bases; junction bases outside the gene matches: 6. Germline values: CDR1 SNHLY, CDR2 FYNNEI. CDR3 length equals 15 residues. Here the CDR3 reads CASSEGGRGNEKLFF. CDR3 nucleotide sequence: TGTGCCAGCAGTGAGGGTGGCAGGGGGAATGAAAAACTGTTTTTT.

The rearrangement links TRBV27 to TRBJ1-6, with 8 bases aligning to TRBD1. There are 15 residues in the CDR3. J lost 5 bases, V lost 2 bases, and 2 bases had no gene match. The germline V gene encodes CDR1 MNHEY and CDR2 SMNVEV (reference sequence). CDR3 nucleotides: TGTGCCAGCAGTTTAAGGACAGGGAATAATTCACCCCTCCACTTT. Amino acid sequence: CASSLRTGNNSPLHF.

V and J are TRBV7-2 and TRBJ2-7; no reliable D call. The germline V and J ends were trimmed by 5 bases and 0 bases, with 5 bases remaining between them. The CDR3 totals 12 residues. In germline, CDR1 is SGHTA, CDR2 FQGNSA. The CDR3 DNA sequence: TGTGCCAGCAGCCATTCCTCCTACGAGCAGTACTTC. Translation gives CASSHSSYEQYF. Looking up the rest from reference TRBV7-2 and TRBJ2-7 gives the full variable domain: GAGVSQSPSNKVTEKGKDVELRCDPISGHTALYWYRQSLGQGLEFLIYFQGNSAPDKSGLPSDRFSAERTGGSVSTLTIQRTQQEDSAVYLCASSHSSYEQYFGPGTRLTVT.

The chain couples TRBV14 to TRBJ2-5; D gene unclear. V lost 2 bases, J lost 7 bases, and 11 bases lay in between. This CDR3 contains 13 residues. CDR1 SGHDN and CDR2 FVKESK come from the germline V gene. CDR3 bases: TGTGCCAGCAGCCAAAGCACCCTCTGGACCCAGTACTTC. Amino acids: CASSQSTLWTQYF.

The rearrangement links TRBV4-2 to TRBJ2-1; 9 bases map to TRBD1. CDR3 length equals 16 residues. Trimming removed 3 bases from V and 6 bases from J; junction bases left unmatched: 9. The germline CDR1 and CDR2 sequences are LGHNA and YNFKEQ. Here the CDR3 DNA reads TGTGCCAGCAGCCATCCTTCGGGACAGGGTGGCAATGAGCAGTTCTTC. Translating gives CASSHPSGQGGNEQFF.

The chain uses TRBV5-6 and TRBJ1-3, with D tentatively TRBD1 (6 bases). The germline gives CDR1 SGHDT, CDR2 YYEEEE. The CDR3 loop spans 14 amino acids. V was shortened by 5 bases and J by 0 bases, with 9 bases between the two germline ends. The CDR3 region is CASSRDNSGNTIYF. CDR3 DNA sequence: TGTGCCAGCAGTCGGGACAACTCTGGAAACACCATATATTTT.

V is TRBV4-1 and J is TRBJ2-7; 9 positions match TRBD1. J lost 7 bases, V lost 4 bases, and 8 bases had no gene match. Germline assignment: CDR1 MGHRA and CDR2 YSYEKL. The CDR3 length is 14 residues. The CDR3 loop is CASSRDRVVGEQYF. The CDR3 DNA is TGCGCCAGCAGCCGGGACAGGGTAGTTGGGGAGCAGTACTTC.

The chain carries TRBV11-2 and TRBJ1-5; 7 nucleotides match TRBD1. The trim removed 1 base at V and 4 bases at J, leaving 7 bases unmatched. The CDR3 runs to 16 residues. In germline, CDR1 is SGHAT, CDR2 FQNNGV. The CDR3 region has the DNA TGTGCCAGCAGCTTAGGACAGGGCCCAAATAATCAGCCCCAGCATTTT. Translation gives CASSLGQGPNNQPQHF.

The rearrangement joins TRBV5-6 to TRBJ1-2, with TRBD1 as a possible D gene (5 bases). Germline CDR1 and CDR2: SGHDT and YYEEEE. Trimming left V 5 bases short and J 8 bases short, with 22 bases between. This CDR3 spans 15 amino acids. CDR3 in DNA: TGTGCCAGCAGGTGGCCAGGGCAGGGTGATGGCGGCTACACCTTC. Encoded protein: CASRWPGQGDGGYTF.

The chain carries TRBV6-5 and TRBJ1-5, with D maybe TRBD1 (6 bases). The CDR3 runs 14 residues. Germline V lookup: CDR1 MNHEY, CDR2 SVGAGI. V gave up 6 bases and J gave up 3 bases, with 12 bases separating them. The CDR3 sequence: CASRTGTLNQPQHF. The CDR3 DNA sequence: TGTGCCAGCAGGACCGGGACACTCAATCAGCCCCAGCATTTT.